This TCR beta chain emerged from a study of cytomegalovirus exposure and HLA in healthy donors (dated by TCRdb to the late 2010s). As for the study more broadly: According to a later analysis, the roughly 130 validation repertoires were produced on the same platform as the approximately 690 repertoires of the first cohort. The study was designed to test whether signatures of past pathogen exposure could be identified by cataloging public T cell receptors. Along with the approximately 650-subject first cohort, a separate validation cohort of over 90 different subjects was used. To predict cytomegalovirus infection status, the study brought together high-throughput TCR immunosequencing, statistical association of individual TCRs with disease status, and machine learning. Here is what the overall study found, with its caveats: A later analysis lacked HLA typing for the validation cohort, so it scored co-occurrence in that cohort across all 130 or so repertoires. A later analysis found that TCRs clustered in the first cohort also tended to co-occur in the roughly 110 validation repertoires, with 90% to 95% of cluster scores above 0. In vitro tests confirmed that three of the cytomegalovirus-associated TCR beta chains recognize cytomegalovirus antigens. Across donors, most TCR sequences were observed very rarely, whereas some public TCRs were present in many individuals. The study listed 164 TCR beta chains as associated with cytomegalovirus. According to the authors, the approach could potentially be generalized to other disease states and immunological phenotypes. The classifier was reported to diagnose cytomegalovirus status with high specificity and sensitivity in both the original and validation cohorts.

Libraries were constructed by the immunoSEQ multiplex PCR assay. The authors' analysis ran thus. A statistical classification framework was developed to diagnose cytomegalovirus status using the catalog of TCR beta chain sequences. Sourced from immuneACCESS, this table was stored by TCRdb with only in-frame sequences that have V and J called. A share of the clones is absent; for the studies checked, an unresolved V gene accounts for under half, and the remainder has no known explanation. That table supplies the V and J calls and clone size; D and trimming were determined from the DNA. This sample gives 100,000 to 120,000 clones in total; more than 90% of them show up just once. About 0.7% of the sample is taken by the ten largest. The donors were included in the validation cohort of some 110 subjects, a group kept apart from the roughly 700-subject first cohort. Notes on this clone: Its antigen remains unidentified. Nothing much larger sits one base from this clone, and base qualities are not available.

According to the germline V gene, CDR1 reads SGHRS and CDR2 reads YFSETQ. From the cysteine up to the phenylalanine, the CDR3 has a length of 13 residues. The CDR3 DNA has 39 bases and is translated from base 1. At the junction V is shortened by 0 bases and J by 9 bases; bases outside the gene matches: 5. This TCR came from a woman aged 18-29 years in good health and CMV-seronegative. The sequence joins TRBV5-1 to TRBJ2-7, with 8 middle bases fitting TRBD2. Material: PBMCs. The CDR3: CASSLDGGARQYF. The DNA sequence is TGCGCCAGCAGCTTGGACGGGGGGGCTAGGCAGTACTTC.